The T cell receptor beta chain described here comes from a study of cytomegalovirus exposure and HLA in healthy donors. The overall study: Genotyping of some 390 donors showed that 80% to 90% belonged to the Caucasian-associated ancestry cluster. General study points: Later, an analysis found that common viral pathogens appeared to be linked with several of the most significant clusters.

Participants comprised healthy donors of bone marrow. CDR3 length: 15 residues. Germline V CDR1 and CDR2: MGHRA, YSYEKL. Between the trimmed V and J ends, which lost 4 bases and 6 bases, there was a span of 15 bases. Note on this clone: Its antigen is as yet unknown.

The PCR contained 60 Vbeta and 13 Jbeta primers. Libraries were prepared by immunoSEQ multiplex PCR; TCRdb keeps only in-frame clonotypes and omits some of them. The sample lists about 160,000 clones; about 76% were seen once. The clonotype was recovered from a woman aged 40 to 55 in good health and CMV-seropositive. The sequenced sample consisted of PBMCs. The chain has TRBV4-1 and TRBJ2-2; D might be TRBD2 (5 bases). The CDR3 DNA reads as TGCGCCAGCAGCCCAATGCCCCCGGGGTCCGGGGAGCTGTTTTTT. Residues: CASSPMPPGSGELFF.